This T cell receptor (beta chain) was found in a study of T-cell reconstitution after alpha-beta-depleted transplantation in children. CDR3 length: 16 residues. From germline, CDR1 is SGHRS and CDR2 YFSETQ. With 2 bases removed from V and 6 bases from J, the gap between germline ends came to 19 bases. A TCRbeta library incorporating unique molecular identifiers was prepared. In TCRdb, the PCR reads were re-called with MiXCR into one record per CDR3 protein. Here the sample spans about 370,000 distinct CDR3 sequences, 20% being singletons. The sample in question was PBMCs from the stem cell graft donor, obtained from the stem cell graft. This clonotype was sampled from a human donor who donated a stem cell graft to a child with acute myeloid leukemia. The rearrangement links TRBV5-1 to TRBJ2-3, with D maybe TRBD1 (5 bases). This CDR3 reads CASSLRQDRAGDTQYF. In nucleotides, the CDR3 is TGCGCCAGCAGCTTAAGGCAGGATCGGGCAGGGGATACGCAGTATTTT.